The rows below give T cell receptor beta chains drawn from one sample of a study of T cells after yellow fever vaccination. TCRdb fed the 5' RACE reads into MiXCR, producing one record per CDR3 protein. Of 510,000 or so distinct CDR3 sequences in the sample, about 19% were seen once. Sequenced material: PBMCs, taken 15 days after the yellow fever booster vaccination. These receptor sequences come from a man between 25 and 39 years old who received the YFV17D yellow fever vaccine. Each CDR3 is given with its conserved first and last residue. The D gene is left open where the match is weak. Rows give clone size only sometimes, using once, few, many, or a class for an expanded clone.

>few|TRBV19|TRBJ2-5|-
TGTGCCAGTAAGGACGGGGCGGATTTAGGGGAGACCCAGTACTTC
CASKDGADLGETQYF
>few|TRBV29-1|TRBJ1-1|-
TGCAGCGTTGAAAAGGGGGGGACGGGGTCGATTTTCTTT
CSVEKGGTGSIFF
>few|TRBV5-1|TRBJ2-3|TRBD2
TGCGCCAGCAGCTTGGCCCGGCGAGGGAGGGCTTTCACAGATACGCAGTATTTT
CASSLARRGRAFTDTQYF
>-|TRBV12-3/TRBV12-4|TRBJ2-4|-
TGTGCCAGCCGGTCGGGGGCGCAAAACATTCAGTACTTC
CASRSGAQNIQYF
>few|TRBV12-3/TRBV12-4|TRBJ1-5|-
TGTGCCAGCTCCCGTATGGGGGGGACCAATCAGCCCCAGCATTTT
CASSRMGGTNQPQHF
>-|TRBV7-2|TRBJ2-1|-
TGTGCCAGCAGCCTGGGACCGATTGAGCAGTTCTTC
CASSLGPIEQFF
>-|TRBV19|TRBJ2-2|-
TGTGCCAGTAAAGTTGAGTGGACCGGGGAGCTGTTTTTT
CASKVEWTGELFF
>-|TRBV20-1|TRBJ2-3|-
TGCAGTGCCAGGGCCCGGGACGGTAGCACAGATACGCAGTATTTT
CSARARDGSTDTQYF
>few|TRBV14|TRBJ2-2|-
TGTGCCAGCAGCCAAGTTGAGGGAACCGGGGAGCTGTTTTTT
CASSQVEGTGELFF
>few|TRBV7-2|TRBJ2-2|TRBD2
TGTGCCAGCAGCTCGATAGCGGGAGCAGACACCGGGGAGCTGTTTTTT
CASSSIAGADTGELFF
>few|TRBV12-3/TRBV12-4|TRBJ2-2|TRBD2
TGTGCCAGCACCCAGACTAGCGGGACCTTTCGGACCGGGGAGCTGTTTTTT
CASTQTSGTFRTGELFF
>few|TRBV7-9|TRBJ2-1|-
TGTGCCAGCAGCGCTGGCGCGCAGATAAACAATGAGCAGTTCTTC
CASSAGAQINNEQFF
>many|TRBV12-3/TRBV12-4|TRBJ2-1|TRBD2
TGTGCCAGCCGCCGTACGGGAGGCGAATACAATGAGCAGTTCTTC
CASRRTGGEYNEQFF
>few|TRBV7-7|TRBJ2-2|TRBD1
TGTGCCAGCAGCGCGACCGGGACAGGGTTGACCGGGGAGCTGTTTTTT
CASSATGTGLTGELFF
>-|TRBV29-1|TRBJ2-7|-
TGCAGCGTTGAAGACCGCGACCATCCCTACGAGCAGTACTTC
CSVEDRDHPYEQYF
>-|TRBV20-1|TRBJ2-3|-
TGCAGTGCTTCCGACCTAATTAGCACAGATACGCAGTATTTT
CSASDLISTDTQYF
>many|TRBV28|TRBJ1-2|-
TGTGCCAGCTCCCTATCGAACTATGGCTACACCTTC
CASSLSNYGYTF
>few|TRBV20-1|TRBJ2-7|-
TGCAGTGCTAGGACTACCCACCAGTACTTC
CSARTTHQYF
>-|TRBV12-3/TRBV12-4|TRBJ2-5|-
TGTGCCAGCAGTCCCTCTTGGGGGGCAGAGACCCAGTACTTC
CASSPSWGAETQYF
>-|TRBV15|TRBJ2-3|-
TGTGCCACCAGCAGAGACAAAGGGGGTTCGGGGGATACGCAGTATTTT
CATSRDKGGSGDTQYF